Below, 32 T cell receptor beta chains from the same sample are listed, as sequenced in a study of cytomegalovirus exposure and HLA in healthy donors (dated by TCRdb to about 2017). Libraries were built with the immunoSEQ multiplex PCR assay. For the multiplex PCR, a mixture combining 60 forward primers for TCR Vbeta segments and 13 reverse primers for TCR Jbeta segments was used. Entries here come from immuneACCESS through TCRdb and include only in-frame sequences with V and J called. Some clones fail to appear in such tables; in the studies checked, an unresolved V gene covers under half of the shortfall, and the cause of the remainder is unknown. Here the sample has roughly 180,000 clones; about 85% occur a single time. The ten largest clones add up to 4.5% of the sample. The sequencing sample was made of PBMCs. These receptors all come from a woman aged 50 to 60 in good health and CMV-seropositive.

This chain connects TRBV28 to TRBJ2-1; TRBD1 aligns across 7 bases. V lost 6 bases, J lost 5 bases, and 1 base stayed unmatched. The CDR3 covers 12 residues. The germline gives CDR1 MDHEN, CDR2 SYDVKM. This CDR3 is CASRQGNNEQFF. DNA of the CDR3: TGTGCCAGCAGACAGGGGAACAATGAGCAGTTCTTC.

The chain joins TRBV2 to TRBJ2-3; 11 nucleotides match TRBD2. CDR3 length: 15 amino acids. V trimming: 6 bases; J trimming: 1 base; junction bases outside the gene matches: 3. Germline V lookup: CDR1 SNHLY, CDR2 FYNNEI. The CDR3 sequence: CASSETSGGTDTQYF. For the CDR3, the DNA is TGTGCCAGCAGCGAGACTAGCGGGGGCACAGATACGCAGTATTTT.

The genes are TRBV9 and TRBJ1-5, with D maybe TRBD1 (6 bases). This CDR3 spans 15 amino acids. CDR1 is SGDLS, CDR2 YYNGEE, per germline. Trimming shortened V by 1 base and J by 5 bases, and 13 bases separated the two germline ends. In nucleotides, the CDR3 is TGTGCCAGCAGCGTAACTACAGGGAGTGATCAGCCCCAGCATTTT. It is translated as CASSVTTGSDQPQHF.

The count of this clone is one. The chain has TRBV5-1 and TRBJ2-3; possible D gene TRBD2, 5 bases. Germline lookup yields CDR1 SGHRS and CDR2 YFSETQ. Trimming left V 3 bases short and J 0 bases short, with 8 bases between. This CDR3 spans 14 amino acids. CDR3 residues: CASSWRTSTDTQYF. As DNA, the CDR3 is TGCGCCAGCAGCTGGCGGACTAGCACAGATACGCAGTATTTT.

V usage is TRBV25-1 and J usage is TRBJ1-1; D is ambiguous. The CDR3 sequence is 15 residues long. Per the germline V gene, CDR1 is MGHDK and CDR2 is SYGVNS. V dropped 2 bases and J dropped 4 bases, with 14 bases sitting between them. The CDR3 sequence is CASSEPRVGSTEAFF. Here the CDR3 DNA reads TGTGCCAGCAGTGAACCCCGGGTGGGGAGCACTGAAGCTTTCTTT.

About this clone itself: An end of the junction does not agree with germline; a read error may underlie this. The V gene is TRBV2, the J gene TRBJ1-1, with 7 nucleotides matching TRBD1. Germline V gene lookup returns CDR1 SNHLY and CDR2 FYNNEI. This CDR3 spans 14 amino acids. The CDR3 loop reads CASSEARGAGQIAF. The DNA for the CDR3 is TGTGCCAGCAGTGAAGCCAGGGGGGCAGGGCAAATCGCCTTT.

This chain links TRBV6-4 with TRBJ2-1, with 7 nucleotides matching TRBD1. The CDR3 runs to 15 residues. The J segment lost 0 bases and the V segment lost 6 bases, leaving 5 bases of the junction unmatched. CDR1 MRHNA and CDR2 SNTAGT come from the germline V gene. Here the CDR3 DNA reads TGTGCCAGCAGAAGGACAGGAAGCTCCTACAATGAGCAGTTCTTC. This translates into CASRRTGSSYNEQFF.

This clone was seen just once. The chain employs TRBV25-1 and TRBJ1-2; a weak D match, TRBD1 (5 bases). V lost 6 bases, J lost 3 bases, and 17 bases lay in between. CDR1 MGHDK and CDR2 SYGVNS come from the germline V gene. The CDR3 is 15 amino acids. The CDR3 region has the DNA TGTGCCAGCAGCTCCCCCGGGTGGGGGGACTATGGCTACACCTTC. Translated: CASSSPGWGDYGYTF.

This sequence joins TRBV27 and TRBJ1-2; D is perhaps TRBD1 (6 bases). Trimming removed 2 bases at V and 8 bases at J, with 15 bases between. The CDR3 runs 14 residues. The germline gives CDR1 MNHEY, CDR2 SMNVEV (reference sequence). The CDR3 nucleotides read TGTGCCAGCAGTTTAAGGGGGGGAGGGTTGGGCTACACCTTC. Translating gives CASSLRGGGLGYTF.

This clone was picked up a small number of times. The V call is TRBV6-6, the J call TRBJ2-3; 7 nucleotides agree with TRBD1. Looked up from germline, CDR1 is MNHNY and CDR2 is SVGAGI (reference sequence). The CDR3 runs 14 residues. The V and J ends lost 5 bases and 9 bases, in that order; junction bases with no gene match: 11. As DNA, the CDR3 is TGTGCCAGCAGTCCATCTACCGGGACAGCGACGCAGTATTTT. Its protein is CASSPSTGTATQYF.

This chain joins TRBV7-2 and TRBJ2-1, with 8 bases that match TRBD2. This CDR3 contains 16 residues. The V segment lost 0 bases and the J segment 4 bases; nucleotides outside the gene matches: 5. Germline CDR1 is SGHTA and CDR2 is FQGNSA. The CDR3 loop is CASSLAAGVKYNEQFF. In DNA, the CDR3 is TGTGCCAGCAGCTTAGCAGCGGGGGTGAAATACAATGAGCAGTTCTTC.

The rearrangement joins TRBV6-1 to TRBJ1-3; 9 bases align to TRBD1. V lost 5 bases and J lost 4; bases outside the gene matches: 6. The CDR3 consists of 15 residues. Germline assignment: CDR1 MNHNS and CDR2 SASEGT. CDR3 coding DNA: TGTGCCAGCAGTACCTGGACAGGGGTCGGAAACACCATATATTTT. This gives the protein CASSTWTGVGNTIYF.

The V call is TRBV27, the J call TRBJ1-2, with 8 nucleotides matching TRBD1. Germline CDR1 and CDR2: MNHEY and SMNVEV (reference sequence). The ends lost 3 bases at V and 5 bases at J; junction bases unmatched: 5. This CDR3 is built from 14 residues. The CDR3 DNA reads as TGTGCCAGCAGTTTCGGGCAGGGGGCTTATGGCTACACCTTC. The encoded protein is CASSFGQGAYGYTF.

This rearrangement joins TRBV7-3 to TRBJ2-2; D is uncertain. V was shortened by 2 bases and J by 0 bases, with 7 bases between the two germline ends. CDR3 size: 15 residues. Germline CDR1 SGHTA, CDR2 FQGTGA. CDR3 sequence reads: CASSLAETNTGELFF. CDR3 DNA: TGTGCCAGCAGCTTAGCGGAAACGAACACCGGGGAGCTGTTTTTT. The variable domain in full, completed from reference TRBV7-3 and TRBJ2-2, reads GAGVSQTPSNKVTEKGKYVELRCDPISGHTALYWYRQSLGQGPEFLIYFQGTGAADDSGLPNDRFFAVRPEGSVSTLKIQRTERGDSAVYLCASSLAETNTGELFFGEGSRLTVL.

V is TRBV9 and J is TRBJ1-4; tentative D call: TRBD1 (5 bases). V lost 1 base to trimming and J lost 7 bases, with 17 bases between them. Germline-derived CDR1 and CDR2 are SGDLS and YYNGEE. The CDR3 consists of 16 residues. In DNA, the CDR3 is TGTGCCAGCAGCGTAAGTATCAGGGCCCTAGGTGAAAAACTGTTTTTT. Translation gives CASSVSIRALGEKLFF.

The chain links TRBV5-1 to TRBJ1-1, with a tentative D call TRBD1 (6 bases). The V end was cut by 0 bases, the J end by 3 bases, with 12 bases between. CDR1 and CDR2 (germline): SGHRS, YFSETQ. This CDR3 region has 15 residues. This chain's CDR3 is CASSLDQGRDTEAFF. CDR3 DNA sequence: TGCGCCAGCAGCTTGGATCAGGGGCGAGACACTGAAGCTTTCTTT.

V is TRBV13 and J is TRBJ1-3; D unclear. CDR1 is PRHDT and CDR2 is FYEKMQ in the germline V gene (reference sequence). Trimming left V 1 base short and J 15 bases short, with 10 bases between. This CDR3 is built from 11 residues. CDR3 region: CASSLVGRPYF. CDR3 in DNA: TGTGCCAGCAGCTTAGTTGGGCGTCCATATTTT.

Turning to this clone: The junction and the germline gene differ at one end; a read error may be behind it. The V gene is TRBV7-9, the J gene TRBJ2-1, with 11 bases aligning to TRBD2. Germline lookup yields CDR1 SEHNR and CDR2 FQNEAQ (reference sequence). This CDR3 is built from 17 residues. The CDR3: CSSSRGLAGLSYNEQFF. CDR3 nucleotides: TGTTCCAGCAGCCGAGGACTAGCGGGCCTCTCCTACAATGAGCAGTTCTTC.

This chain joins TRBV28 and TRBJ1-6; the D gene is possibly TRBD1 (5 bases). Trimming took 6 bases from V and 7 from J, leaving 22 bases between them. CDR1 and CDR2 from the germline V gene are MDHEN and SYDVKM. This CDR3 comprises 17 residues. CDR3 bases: TGTGCCAGCAGGCCCCCACCCGCGGGGGGGAGGAATTCACCCCTCCACTTT. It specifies CASRPPPAGGRNSPLHF.

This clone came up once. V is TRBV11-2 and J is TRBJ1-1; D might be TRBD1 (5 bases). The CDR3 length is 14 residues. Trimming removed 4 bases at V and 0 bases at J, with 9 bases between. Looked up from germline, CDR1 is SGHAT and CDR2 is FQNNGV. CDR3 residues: CASSSGKVNTEAFF. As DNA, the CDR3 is TGTGCCAGCAGCTCAGGGAAGGTGAACACTGAAGCTTTCTTT.

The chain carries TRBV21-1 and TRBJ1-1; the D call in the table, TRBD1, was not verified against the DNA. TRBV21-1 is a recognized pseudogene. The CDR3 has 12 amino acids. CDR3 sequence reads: CASGTGHTEAFF. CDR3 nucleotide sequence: TGTGCCAGCGGGACAGGACACACTGAAGCTTTCTTT.

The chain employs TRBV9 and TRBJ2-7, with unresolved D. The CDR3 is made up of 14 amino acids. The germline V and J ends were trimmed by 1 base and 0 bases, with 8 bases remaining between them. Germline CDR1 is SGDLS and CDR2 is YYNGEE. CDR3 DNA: TGTGCCAGCAGCGTACAGGCCTTCTCCTACGAGCAGTACTTC. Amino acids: CASSVQAFSYEQYF.

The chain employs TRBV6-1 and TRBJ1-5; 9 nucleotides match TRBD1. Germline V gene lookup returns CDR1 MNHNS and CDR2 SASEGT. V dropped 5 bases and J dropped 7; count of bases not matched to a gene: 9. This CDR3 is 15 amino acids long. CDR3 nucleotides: TGTGCCAGCAGTTCACAACAGGGGGCAGGGCAGCCCCAGCATTTT. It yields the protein CASSSQQGAGQPQHF.

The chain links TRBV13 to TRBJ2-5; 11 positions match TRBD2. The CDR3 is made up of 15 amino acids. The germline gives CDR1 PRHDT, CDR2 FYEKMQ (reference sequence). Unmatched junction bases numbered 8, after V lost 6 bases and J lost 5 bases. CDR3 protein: CASSPLAGGGETQYF. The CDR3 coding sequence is TGTGCCAGCAGTCCGCTAGCGGGAGGAGGCGAGACCCAGTACTTC.

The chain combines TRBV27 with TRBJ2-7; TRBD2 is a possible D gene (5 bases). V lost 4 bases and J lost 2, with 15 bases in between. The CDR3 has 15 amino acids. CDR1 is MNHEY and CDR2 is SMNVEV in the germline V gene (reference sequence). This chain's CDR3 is CASSSPGSSAYEQYF. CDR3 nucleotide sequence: TGTGCCAGCAGTTCCCCGGGATCCTCCGCCTACGAGCAGTACTTC.

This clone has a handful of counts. CDR3 protein: CASSVRGVHGELFF. The CDR3, as DNA: TGTGCCAGCAGTGTTCGGGGGGTCCACGGGGAGCTGTTTTTT. The V gene is TRBV2, the J gene TRBJ2-2, with 7 bases identical to TRBD2. CDR1 is SNHLY and CDR2 is FYNNEI in the germline V gene. This CDR3 has 14 residues. With V trimmed by 4 bases and J by 7 bases, 6 bases remained unmatched.

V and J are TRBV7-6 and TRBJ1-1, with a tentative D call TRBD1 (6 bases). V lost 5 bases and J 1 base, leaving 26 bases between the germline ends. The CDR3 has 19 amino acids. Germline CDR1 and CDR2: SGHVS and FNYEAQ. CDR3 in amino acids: CASSLGPYRASASNTEAFF. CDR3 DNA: TGTGCCAGCAGCCTAGGCCCCTACAGGGCCTCCGCCTCGAACACTGAAGCTTTCTTT.

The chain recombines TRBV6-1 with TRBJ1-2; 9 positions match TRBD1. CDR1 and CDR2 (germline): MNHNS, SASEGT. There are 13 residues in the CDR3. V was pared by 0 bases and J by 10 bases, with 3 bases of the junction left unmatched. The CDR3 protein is CASSEAGQGAYTF. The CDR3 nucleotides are TGTGCCAGCAGTGAAGCGGGACAGGGCGCCTACACCTTC.

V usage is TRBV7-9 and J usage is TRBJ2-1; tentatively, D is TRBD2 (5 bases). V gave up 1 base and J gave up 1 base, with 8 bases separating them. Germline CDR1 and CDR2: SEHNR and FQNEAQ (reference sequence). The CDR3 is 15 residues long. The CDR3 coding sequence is TGTGCCAGCAGCTTAGACGGGGTGTCCTACAATGAGCAGTTCTTC. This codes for CASSLDGVSYNEQFF.

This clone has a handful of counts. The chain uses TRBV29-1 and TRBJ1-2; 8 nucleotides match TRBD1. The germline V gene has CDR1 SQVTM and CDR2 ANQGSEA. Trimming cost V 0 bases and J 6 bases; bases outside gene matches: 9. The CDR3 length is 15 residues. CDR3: CSVEDVWQGANGYTF. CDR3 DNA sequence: TGCAGCGTTGAAGATGTATGGCAGGGGGCTAATGGCTACACCTTC. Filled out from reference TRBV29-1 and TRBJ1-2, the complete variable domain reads SAVISQKPSRDICQRGTSLTIQCQVDSQVTMMFWYRQQPGQSLTLIATANQGSEATYESGFVIDKFPISRPNLTFSTLTVSNMSPEDSSIYLCSVEDVWQGANGYTFGSGTRLTVV.

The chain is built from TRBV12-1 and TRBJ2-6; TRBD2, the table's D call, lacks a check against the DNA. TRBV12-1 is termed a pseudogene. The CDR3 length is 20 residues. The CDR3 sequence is CASSFGPLLAGGSGANVLTF. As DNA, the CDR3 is TGTGCCAGCAGCTTTGGCCCCTTACTAGCGGGGGGTTCTGGGGCCAACGTCCTGACTTTC.

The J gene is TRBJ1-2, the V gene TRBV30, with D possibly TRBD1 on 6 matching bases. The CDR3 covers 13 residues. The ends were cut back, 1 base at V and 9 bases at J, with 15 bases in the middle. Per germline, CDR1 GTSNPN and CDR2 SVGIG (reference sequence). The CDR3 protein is CAWSGGLGTRYTF. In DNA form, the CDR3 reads TGTGCCTGGAGTGGGGGGCTGGGGACGCGCTACACCTTC.